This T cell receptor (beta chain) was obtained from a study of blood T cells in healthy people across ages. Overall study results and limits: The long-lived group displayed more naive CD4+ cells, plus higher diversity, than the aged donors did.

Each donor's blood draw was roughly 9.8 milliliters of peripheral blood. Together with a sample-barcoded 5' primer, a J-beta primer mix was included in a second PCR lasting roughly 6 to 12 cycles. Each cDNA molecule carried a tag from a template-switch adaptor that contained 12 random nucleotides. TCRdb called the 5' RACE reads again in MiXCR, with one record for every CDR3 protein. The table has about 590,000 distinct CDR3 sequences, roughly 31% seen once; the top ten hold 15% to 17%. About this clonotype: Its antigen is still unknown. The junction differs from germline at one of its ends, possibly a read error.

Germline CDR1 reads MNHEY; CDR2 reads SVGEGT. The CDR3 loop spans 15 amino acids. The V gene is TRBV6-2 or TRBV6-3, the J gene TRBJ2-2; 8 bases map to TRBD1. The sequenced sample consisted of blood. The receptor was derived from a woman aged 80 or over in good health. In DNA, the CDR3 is TGTGCCGGCAGACCGGGACAGGTGATCAACGGGGAGCTGTTTTTT. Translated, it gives CAGRPGQVINGELFF.